These T cell receptor beta chains were read from a single sample in a study of T cell changes during pregnancy in multiple sclerosis. Libraries were prepared by immunoSEQ multiplex PCR; TCRdb keeps only in-frame clonotypes and omits some of them. The table has tens of thousands of clones, about 87% seen once. The material sequenced was CD4+ T cells from peripheral blood mononuclear cells, taken in the first trimester of pregnancy. These TCRs come from a female donor with multiple sclerosis, enrolled in a pregnancy study. Each CDR3 is given with its conserved first and last residue. The D gene is left open where the match is weak. Where a row states a size, it is once, few, many or the class of an expanded clone; other rows omit it.

V gene	clone size	D gene	J gene	CDR3 DNA	CDR3 protein
TRBV28	-	-	TRBJ2-7	TGTGCCAGCAACCGAGCCTCAACCTACGAGCAGTACTTC	CASNRASTYEQYF
TRBV6-1	-	-	TRBJ1-2	TGTGCCAGCAATCAACGGAACTATGGCTACACCTTC	CASNQRNYGYTF
TRBV11-3	few	TRBD1	TRBJ1-6	TGTGCCAGCAGCCCTGGACAGGGGGTAGGTTCACCCCTCCACTTT	CASSPGQGVGSPLHF
TRBV11-2	-	-	TRBJ1-2	TGTGCCAGCAGCTTAGGTCGGGATGGCTACACCTTC	CASSLGRDGYTF
TRBV4-1	-	TRBD1	TRBJ2-7	TGCGCCAGCAGCCAGGGGGGGACAGGGTTTACTCACGAGCAGTACTTC	CASSQGGTGFTHEQYF
TRBV5-1	-	TRBD1	TRBJ2-2	TGCGCCAGCCGCCAAGACAGGGCGGACACCGGGGAGCTGTTTTTT	CASRQDRADTGELFF
TRBV4-3	-	-	TRBJ1-5	TGCGCCAGCAGCCAAGATCGAGGGAATAGCAATCAGCCCCAGCATTTT	CASSQDRGNSNQPQHF
TRBV6-6	-	-	TRBJ2-3	TGTGCCAGCCTCAGGGGAGGGGCGATGAATACGCAGTATTTT	CASLRGGAMNTQYF
TRBV7-9	once	TRBD2	TRBJ2-5	TGTGCCAGCAGCTCAGGGCTGGCTAGCGGGGGGGCCTTAGAGACCCAGTACTTC	CASSSGLASGGALETQYF
TRBV7-2	once	TRBD2	TRBJ2-3	TGTGCCAGCAGCTTAAGCGTTGGGACTAGCGGGGTTGGCGCAGATACGCAGTATTTT	CASSLSVGTSGVGADTQYF
TRBV2	-	TRBD2	TRBJ2-5	TGTGCCAGCAGTGAAGGGTACCTAGCGGGAGAAGAGACCCAGTACTTC	CASSEGYLAGEETQYF
TRBV18	-	TRBD1	TRBJ1-2	TGTGCCAGCTCACTAACAGGGGAACCTAACTATGGCTACACCTTC	CASSLTGEPNYGYTF
TRBV6-1	-	TRBD1	TRBJ2-3	TGTGCCAGCAGTGACCACAGGGGGAGAGCCACAGATACGCAGTATTTT	CASSDHRGRATDTQYF
TRBV7-3	-	TRBD1	TRBJ1-1	TGTGCCAGCAGTGCCGGGACAGGGACCTTGAACACTGAAGCTTTCTTT	CASSAGTGTLNTEAFF
TRBV18	once	TRBD1	TRBJ1-1	TGTGCCAGCTCACCACCGCGGGCAGGGGGCTTTCGGGTACAGAACACTGAAGCTTTCTTT	CASSPPRAGGFRVQNTEAFF
TRBV23-1	-	TRBD1	TRBJ1-1	TGCCATCCACGGACAGGGGGCACTGAAGCTTTCTTT	CHPRTGGTEAFF
TRBV7-8	-	-	TRBJ1-2	TGTGCCAGCAGCTCCCAGGGTTCCAACTATGGCTACACCTTC	CASSSQGSNYGYTF
TRBV27	once	TRBD1	TRBJ1-5	TGTGCCAGCAGTCCCGCCCCGGGACAGGGCAGTTGGGGCAATCAGCCCCAGCATTTT	CASSPAPGQGSWGNQPQHF
TRBV29-1	-	-	TRBJ1-3	TGCAGCGTCAGTTCTGCTTCTGGAAACACCATATATTTT	CSVSSASGNTIYF
TRBV5-8	-	TRBD2	TRBJ2-2	TGTGCCAGCAGCCCCACCGGGACTAGCGGGAGGGCCAGGACCGGGGAGCTGTTTTTT	CASSPTGTSGRARTGELFF
TRBV11-2	-	TRBD1	TRBJ1-6	TGTGCCAGCAGCGAGACAGGGTATAATTCACCCCTCCACTTT	CASSETGYNSPLHF
TRBV10-3	-	TRBD1	TRBJ1-1	TGTGCCATGCGGACAGGGAGGAACACTGAAGCTTTCTTT	CAMRTGRNTEAFF
TRBV4-3	-	TRBD1	TRBJ2-2	TGCGCCAGCAGCCCCGGAGAGGGGGCGGCCGGGGAGCTGTTTTTT	CASSPGEGAAGELFF
TRBV25-1	-	TRBD2	TRBJ2-3	TGTGCCAGCAGTGAAGCGGGGGGGCCCACAGATACGCAGTATTTT	CASSEAGGPTDTQYF
TRBV6-5	-	-	TRBJ2-5	TGTGCCAGCAGTTACTCTGGGCAGGGTAAGACCCAGTACTTC	CASSYSGQGKTQYF
TRBV19	-	TRBD1	TRBJ1-2	TGTGCCAGTAGTACGAGACAGGGGGCGTTCGGAGGCTACACCTTC	CASSTRQGAFGGYTF
TRBV5-4	once	-	TRBJ2-7	TGTGCCAGCAGCTCCTTCACAGGGTCCTACGAGCAGTACTTC	CASSSFTGSYEQYF